This TCR beta chain was sequenced in a study of vaccination effects on CD4 cells after COVID-19. The overall study: Post-vaccine specimens were collected at a median of 72 days following the second dose.

Comment on this clone: What it recognizes is unknown.

Per germline, CDR1 SNHLY and CDR2 FYNNEI. V lost 4 bases and J lost 6, with 13 bases in between. This CDR3 is 14 amino acids long. Study-level results: In healthy vaccinees, only 1 of 255 vaccine-induced clones cross-reacted with common cold coronaviruses.

Sequencing was performed with immunoSEQ multiplex PCR; in TCRdb, only in-frame clones are kept and a portion is missing. This table holds tens of thousands of clones, 76% found once. Viral peptide pool expansion of antigen-specific CD4+ T cells preceded sequencing in the ViraFEST assay. Cells that had been cultured for 10 days were the source of isolated CD4+ T cells. All study participants received two doses of BNT162b2 or mRNA-1273 vaccine. They grew over 1.5 million PBMC in each well, adding around 10 IU/ml IL-2 and approximately 10 ug/ml peptides. Cultures received IL-2 medium that replaced half the medium on days 3 and 7.

The starting material was CD4+ T cells from PBMCs cultured with HCoV-OC43 spike peptides, obtained after COVID-19 vaccination. Regarding subset: HCoV-OC43 spike overlapping peptide pool stimulation. The chain carries TRBV2 and TRBJ1-5; a possible D gene is TRBD1 (5 bases). This clonotype was obtained from a human donor who received a COVID-19 vaccine. The CDR3: CASSATMGGQPQHF. The CDR3 nucleotides read TGTGCCAGCAGTGCCACGATGGGGGGTCAGCCCCAGCATTTT.